A selection of T cell receptor beta chains follows, all from one sample in a study of T-cell reconstitution after alpha-beta-depleted transplantation in children. TCRdb fed the PCR reads into MiXCR, producing one record per CDR3 protein. The table includes about 540,000 distinct CDR3 sequences, 18% detected once. The sequencing used PBMCs from the stem cell graft donor, collected from the stem cell graft. The source is a human donor who donated a stem cell graft to a child with acute lymphoblastic leukemia. The CDR3 runs from the conserved cysteine through the conserved F or W. D genes are given only for firm matches. Clone size is given for some rows only: seen once, a few or many times, or a class if the clone is expanded.

NA	few	TRBV5-1	TRBJ2-3	CASSEDAHYTQYF	TGCGCCAGCAGCGAGGACGCGCATTATACGCAGTATTTT
NA	once	TRBV9	TRBJ1-2	CASSASGGYTF	TGTGCCAGCAGCGCATCAGGGGGCTACACCTTC
NA	many	TRBV7-3	TRBJ2-1	CASSSAPSSYNEQFF	TGTGCCAGCAGCTCCGCCCCGAGCTCCTACAATGAGCAGTTCTTC
TRBD2	NA	TRBV4-1	TRBJ2-1	CASSHPGKGREARQFF	TGCGCCAGCAGCCATCCCGGGAAGGGGCGGGAGGCTCGGCAGTTCTTC
TRBD1	once	TRBV16	TRBJ2-7	CASSQGQPPYEQYF	TGTGCCAGCAGCCAGGGACAGCCACCCTACGAGCAGTACTTC
NA	NA	TRBV20-1	TRBJ2-7	CSARDLTRDYEQYF	TGCAGTGCTAGAGATCTTACTAGGGACTACGAGCAGTACTTC
NA	NA	TRBV20-1	TRBJ2-7	CSARDMRYSYEQYF	TGCAGTGCTAGAGATATGCGGTATTCCTACGAGCAGTACTTC
NA	many	TRBV7-9	TRBJ2-2	CAKMLANTGELFF	TGTGCCAAAATGCTCGCGAACACCGGGGAGCTGTTTTTT
NA	NA	TRBV15	TRBJ1-5	CATSRDSSQPQHF	TGTGCCACCAGCAGAGATAGTAGTCAGCCCCAGCATTTT
TRBD1	NA	TRBV11-2	TRBJ2-1	CASSGQGAHEQFF	TGTGCCAGCAGCGGACAGGGGGCCCATGAGCAGTTCTTC
TRBD1	few	TRBV20-1	TRBJ2-1	CSAKTGWDEQFF	TGCAGTGCCAAGACAGGGTGGGATGAGCAGTTCTTC
NA	NA	TRBV5-6	TRBJ1-1	CASSLGQDIKAFF	TGTGCCAGCAGCTTGGGGCAGGATATTAAGGCTTTCTTT
NA	NA	TRBV11-2	TRBJ1-4	CASSLVVFGAPNEKLFF	TGTGCCAGCAGCTTAGTAGTTTTCGGGGCGCCTAATGAAAAACTGTTTTTT
TRBD2	few	TRBV12-3/TRBV12-4	TRBJ2-7	CASSLPSGDYEQYF	TGTGCCAGCAGTTTGCCTAGCGGTGACTACGAGCAGTACTTC
TRBD2	few	TRBV2	TRBJ2-7	CASLGSQREDFYEQYF	TGTGCCAGCTTGGGGTCCCAGCGGGAGGACTTCTACGAGCAGTACTTC
TRBD1	NA	TRBV29-1	TRBJ1-2	CSAPRGGDGYTF	TGCAGCGCACCCAGGGGGGGGGATGGCTACACCTTC
TRBD2	NA	TRBV7-2	TRBJ2-1	CASAPLAGGYEQFF	TGTGCCAGCGCCCCCCTAGCGGGAGGGTATGAGCAGTTCTTC
NA	NA	TRBV5-5	TRBJ1-1	CASSSLQGFTEAFF	TGTGCCAGCAGCAGTCTCCAGGGGTTCACTGAAGCTTTCTTT
NA	many	TRBV12-3/TRBV12-4	TRBJ1-4	CASSLDAVNEKLFF	TGTGCCAGCAGTTTAGACGCCGTTAATGAAAAACTGTTTTTT
TRBD1	few	TRBV5-1	TRBJ2-1	CASSPDRVHNEQFF	TGCGCCAGCAGCCCCGACAGGGTCCACAATGAGCAGTTCTTC
NA	few	TRBV5-1	TRBJ1-1	CASSLARTNTEAFF	TGCGCCAGCAGCTTGGCCAGGACGAACACTGAAGCTTTCTTT
NA	few	TRBV5-6	TRBJ2-7	CASSSGLRLYEQYF	TGTGCCAGCAGCTCGGGACTTCGGTTGTACGAGCAGTACTTC
TRBD1	NA	TRBV6-1	TRBJ2-7	CATLQGTWYEQYF	TGTGCCACCCTACAGGGGACGTGGTACGAGCAGTACTTC
NA	few	TRBV28	TRBJ1-4	CASQRATNEKLFF	TGTGCCAGTCAACGGGCAACTAATGAAAAACTGTTTTTT
NA	NA	TRBV24-1	TRBJ2-1	CATSDLRSGNNEQFF	TGTGCCACCAGTGATTTAAGGAGTGGTAACAATGAGCAGTTCTTC
NA	many	TRBV7-9	TRBJ2-7	CASSFSVAYEQYF	TGTGCCAGCAGCTTTTCAGTAGCCTACGAGCAGTACTTC
NA	NA	TRBV5-1	TRBJ1-1	CASSLRGDPNTEAFF	TGCGCCAGCAGCTTGAGGGGAGACCCGAACACTGAAGCTTTCTTT
NA	few	TRBV19	TRBJ1-4	CASSPVDTHHEKLFF	TGTGCCAGTAGCCCCGTGGATACTCACCATGAAAAACTGTTTTTT
TRBD1	NA	TRBV20-1	TRBJ2-1	CSARDLDWTGGPNEQFF	TGCAGTGCTAGAGATCTAGATTGGACAGGGGGTCCTAATGAGCAGTTCTTC
TRBD1	NA	TRBV2	TRBJ1-5	CASSQPTGGSHNQPQHF	TGTGCCAGCAGTCAACCGACAGGGGGCTCGCACAATCAGCCCCAGCATTTT
NA	NA	TRBV5-1	TRBJ2-1	CASSLGVLGEQFF	TGCGCCAGCAGCTTGGGGGTGTTGGGTGAGCAGTTCTTC
TRBD2	NA	TRBV12-3/TRBV12-4	TRBJ2-1	CASSSLAGGRYNEQFF	TGTGCCAGCAGTTCGCTAGCGGGAGGCAGATACAATGAGCAGTTCTTC
TRBD1	NA	TRBV5-1	TRBJ2-7	CASSRPGQGGYEQYF	TGCGCCAGCAGCCGACCGGGACAGGGCGGATACGAGCAGTACTTC
NA	few	TRBV7-8	TRBJ2-6	CASSSWGPGANVLTF	TGTGCCAGCAGCTCATGGGGCCCTGGGGCCAACGTCCTGACTTTC
TRBD1	NA	TRBV5-1	TRBJ2-7	CASSSGTGYLHEQYF	TGCGCCAGCAGCTCCGGGACAGGGTATCTCCACGAGCAGTACTTC
TRBD1	NA	TRBV18	TRBJ1-2	CASSPLRQGDNYGYTF	TGTGCCAGCTCACCACTCCGACAGGGGGACAACTATGGCTACACCTTC
NA	NA	TRBV20-1	TRBJ1-5	CSARWGESNQPQHF	TGCAGTGCTAGATGGGGGGAAAGCAATCAGCCCCAGCATTTT
NA	few	TRBV5-1	TRBJ2-6	CASSLASGVRANVLTF	TGCGCCAGCAGCTTGGCCTCAGGGGTTCGGGCCAACGTCCTGACTTTC
TRBD2	NA	TRBV4-2	TRBJ2-1	CASSHRPSGLYNEQFF	TGTGCCAGCAGCCACCGGCCTAGCGGATTATACAATGAGCAGTTCTTC
NA	few	TRBV6-1	TRBJ2-6	CASSSLKVSGANVLTF	TGTGCCAGCAGCTCACTTAAGGTATCTGGGGCCAACGTCCTGACTTTC
TRBD2	NA	TRBV9	TRBJ2-7	CASSARTSGRIYEQYF	TGTGCCAGCAGCGCCCGGACTAGCGGCCGCATCTATGAGCAGTACTTC
NA	few	TRBV20-1	TRBJ1-4	CSAPRGGSANEKLFF	TGCAGTGCACCCCGGGGGGGTTCAGCTAATGAAAAACTGTTTTTT
NA	few	TRBV7-9	TRBJ1-6	CASSLEDYSPLHF	TGTGCCAGCAGCTTAGAGGATTATTCACCCCTCCACTTT
NA	NA	TRBV10-2	TRBJ2-3	CASSGSGAPDTQYF	TGCGCCAGCAGTGGCTCAGGAGCGCCGGATACGCAGTATTTT
NA	NA	TRBV20-1	TRBJ1-2	CSARDPRAQRGYGYTF	TGCAGTGCTAGAGATCCCAGGGCTCAGCGGGGCTATGGCTACACCTTC
NA	NA	TRBV19	TRBJ2-1	CATGLTYNEQFF	TGTGCCACTGGACTCACCTACAATGAGCAGTTCTTC